This paragraph covers one TCR beta chain sequence. Its antigen is unidentified. A junction boundary mismatches the germline segment, possibly from a read error. This entry belongs to a study of CD8+CD57+ T cells in acquired aplastic anemia. About the research overall: Roughly 3 ug was the average amount of DNA from sorted CD4+ and CD8+ cells.

Patients included in sequencing had previously demonstrated CD8+CD57+ cell expansion by flow cytometry. For CDR3 and TCR beta VDJ profiling, genomic DNA was the template used. TCRdb independently ran MiXCR on the reads; one entry per CDR3 protein. Of 270,000 or so distinct CDR3 sequences in the sample, around 82% were seen once. CDR3 size: 16 residues. Germline-derived CDR1 and CDR2 are SGHTA and FQGTGA. Findings and caveats of the study: For CD8+ Simpson's diversity, patients and controls showed no significant difference. Researchers report that about 29 CD8+ CDR3 sequences appeared in both patients and controls.

The sequence came from a human donor with aplastic anemia. The chain employs TRBV7-3 and TRBJ2-5; D remains ambiguous. Sequenced sample: sorted CD4+, CD8+, or CD8+CD57+ T cells (not recorded which) from PBMCs. The CDR3 coding sequence is TGTGCCAGCAGTTTAACCTGGTGGCGCCTCCAAAAGGCCCAGTACTTC. Its protein product is CASSLTWWRLQKAQYF.